Shown below are 4 T cell receptor beta chains from a single sample sequenced in a study of CD8+CD57+ T cells in acquired aplastic anemia. Genomic DNA served as template for TCR beta VDJ and CDR3 profiling. TCRdb itself ran the reads through MiXCR, one entry per CDR3 protein. Here the sample spans some 220,000 distinct CDR3 sequences, around 32% being singletons. Sequenced sample: sorted CD4+, CD8+, or CD8+CD57+ T cells (not recorded which) from PBMCs. The receptors come from a human donor in good health, serving as a control.

The chain employs TRBV7-8 and TRBJ2-7; D is perhaps TRBD1 (8 bases). The germline V gene has CDR1 SGHVS and CDR2 FQNEAQ. The CDR3 totals 16 residues. V was shortened by 7 bases and J by 4 bases, with 23 bases between the two germline ends. CDR3 protein: CASNPAETGGGYEQYF. In DNA, the CDR3 is TGTGCCAGCAACCCCGCCGAAACAGGGGGAGGGTACGAGCAGTACTTC.

This chain joins TRBV20-1 and TRBJ2-1, with D perhaps TRBD1 (5 bases). V was pared by 5 bases and J by 0 bases, with 17 bases between. The germline gives CDR1 DFQATT, CDR2 SNEGSKA (reference sequence). The CDR3 totals 16 residues. As DNA, the CDR3 is TGCAGTGCTGAAGACAGAATACAAAGCTCCTACAATGAGCAGTTCTTC. Translation gives CSAEDRIQSSYNEQFF.

The V call is TRBV12-3 or TRBV12-4, the J call TRBJ2-5, with TRBD2 matching 10 bases. The CDR3 totals 17 residues. With V trimmed by 1 base and J by 5 bases, 10 bases remained unmatched. The CDR3 nucleotides read TGTGCCAGCAGTTTAGTCTTAGCGGGAGGTTTGGGGGAGACCCAGTACTTC. Residues: CASSLVLAGGLGETQYF.

This chain uses TRBV27 with TRBJ2-7; D possibly corresponds to TRBD1 (6 bases). Germline CDR1 is MNHEY and CDR2 is SMNVEV (reference sequence). V gave up 3 bases and J gave up 0 bases, with 12 bases separating them. CDR3 length equals 15 residues. CDR3 in DNA: TGTGCCAGCAGTTTGGACAGCAGAAACTCCTACGAGCAGTACTTC. Translating gives CASSLDSRNSYEQYF.